Following are 30 T cell receptor beta chains from one sample sequenced in a study of T cells after yellow fever vaccination (dated by TCRdb to the late 2010s). The protocol used for the library was 5' RACE. Reads for this sample came from an Illumina HiSeq 2500. In TCRdb, the public reads were trimmed at Q25 with fastp and aligned with MiXCR, with productive beta chains retained. Entries that share a CDR3 protein sequence are merged under the most common genes and DNA. The sample has roughly 170,000 distinct CDR3 sequences on record, about 6.2% of them singletons. Together, the top ten hold under 3% of the sample. Taken with the paper, the label for treatment or condition translates to: live attenuated yellow fever vaccine strain. This specimen was CD4+ T cells sorted from PBMCs, taken on the day of the first yellow fever vaccination. The receptors stem from a man between 18 and 29 years old who received the YFV17D yellow fever vaccine.

The chain recombines TRBV12-3 or TRBV12-4 with TRBJ2-1; D is possibly TRBD1 or TRBD2 (5 bases each). With 1 base removed from V and 2 bases from J, the gap between germline ends came to 12 bases. CDR3 length equals 16 residues. In DNA, the CDR3 is TGTGCCAGCAGTTTAGGGGGGTCGGACACCTACAATGAGCAGTTCTTC. Translated: CASSLGGSDTYNEQFF.

This clonotype was seen only a few times. The V call is TRBV7-2, the J call TRBJ2-5; no clear D. CDR1 SGHTA and CDR2 FQGNSA come from the germline V gene. The length of the CDR3 is 14 residues. Trimming removed 5 bases from V and 5 bases from J, with 15 bases in between. The chain's CDR3 is CASSLNMGSETQYF. Written as DNA, the CDR3 is TGTGCCAGCAGCCTGAATATGGGGTCGGAGACCCAGTACTTC.

The chain combines TRBV5-1 with TRBJ2-5; 9 bases agree with TRBD2. Trimming at V came to 4 bases and at J to 5 bases, leaving 12 bases not matched to a gene. Per germline, CDR1 SGHRS and CDR2 YFSETQ. CDR3 size: 16 residues. The CDR3 coding sequence is TGCGCCAGCAGCAGCCGCAATAGCGGGGGTAGTGAGACCCAGTACTTC. Protein sequence: CASSSRNSGGSETQYF.

This chain connects TRBV5-1 to TRBJ2-3, with D maybe TRBD2 (6 bases). There are 15 residues in the CDR3. The V end was cut by 3 bases, the J end by 1 base, with 12 bases between. Germline V gene lookup returns CDR1 SGHRS and CDR2 YFSETQ. CDR3 nucleotide sequence: TGCGCCAGCAGCTATCGGGAGACACGCACAGATACGCAGTATTTT. Its translation is CASSYRETRTDTQYF.

This clonotype was recorded many times. The gene calls are TRBV20-1 and TRBJ2-7; 8 bases match TRBD1. Germline CDR1 DFQATT, CDR2 SNEGSKA (reference sequence). The V segment lost 6 bases and the J segment 4 bases; nucleotides outside the gene matches: 8. This CDR3 region has 13 residues. The DNA of the CDR3 is TGCAGTGCCCAGGGGACAGGACTATACGAGCAGTACTTC. This gives the protein CSAQGTGLYEQYF.

This clonotype has only one observation. The chain carries TRBV27 and TRBJ1-3; D is undetermined. The CDR3 has 14 amino acids. V lost 2 bases to trimming and J lost 0 bases, with 5 bases between them. Looked up from germline, CDR1 is MNHEY and CDR2 is SMNVEV (reference sequence). In DNA, the CDR3 is TGTGCCAGCAGTTTACGGAACTCTGGAAACACCATATATTTT. Translating gives CASSLRNSGNTIYF.

This clonotype occurred a few times. V is TRBV20-1 and J is TRBJ1-4; weak D call: TRBD1 (5 bases). The germline gives CDR1 DFQATT, CDR2 SNEGSKA (reference sequence). The CDR3 runs to 16 residues. Trimming took off 0 bases at V and 2 bases at J, with 13 bases between the two ends. The chain's CDR3 is CSARDLRRGTNEKLFF. The CDR3 region has the DNA TGCAGTGCTAGAGATCTGAGGAGGGGCACTAATGAAAAACTGTTTTTT.

The V call is TRBV2, the J call TRBJ2-2, with a tentative D call TRBD1 (5 bases). This CDR3 is built from 15 residues. CDR1 and CDR2 (germline): SNHLY, FYNNEI. Trimming cost V 4 bases and J 1 base, with 10 bases left between them. The CDR3 DNA is TGTGCCAGCAGTGTTGAGACAGTGAACACCGGGGAGCTGTTTTTT. Protein: CASSVETVNTGELFF.

This clonotype was detected only a few times. The CDR3 DNA is TGTGCCAGCAGCGACCGCCGACGACAGGGGTTGACCGGGGAGCTGTTTTTT. It is translated as CASSDRRRQGLTGELFF. V is TRBV5-6 and J is TRBJ2-2, with TRBD1 matching over 8 bases. Germline CDR1 and CDR2: SGHDT and YYEEEE. There are 17 residues in the CDR3. V lost 4 bases to trimming and J lost 5 bases; unmatched junction nucleotides: 13.

This clonotype was observed at least ten times. A read error may account for a junction end that differs from germline. The chain recombines TRBV7-7 with TRBJ2-3; D gene ambiguous. The CDR3 is 13 residues long. Germline V gives CDR1 SSHAT, CDR2 FNYEAQ (reference sequence). The CDR3 sequence is CASSPDSTDTQYF. The CDR3 bases are TGTGCTAGCAGCCCGGACAGCACAGATACGCAGTATTTT.

This sequence joins TRBV24-1 and TRBJ2-1; no reliable D call. The germline V and J ends were trimmed by 2 bases and 5 bases, with 12 bases remaining between them. This CDR3 region has 15 residues. Looked up from germline, CDR1 is KGHDR and CDR2 is SFDVKD. The CDR3 loop reads CATSDYGSANNEQFF. DNA for the CDR3: TGTGCCACCAGTGATTATGGCTCAGCTAACAATGAGCAGTTCTTC.

The table lists this clonotype with many counts. This chain uses TRBV19 with TRBJ2-1, with D perhaps matching TRBD2 (6 bases). V was shortened by 3 bases and J by 3 bases, with 12 bases between the two germline ends. CDR3 length: 15 residues. Germline CDR1 is LNHDA and CDR2 is SQIVND (reference sequence). Here the CDR3 DNA reads TGTGCCAGTAGTATCCTCGGCGGGGACTACAATGAGCAGTTCTTC. Protein product: CASSILGGDYNEQFF. The variable domain in full, completed from reference TRBV19 and TRBJ2-1, reads DGGITQSPKYLFRKEGQNVTLSCEQNLNHDAMYWYRQDPGQGLRLIYYSQIVNDFQKGDIAEGYSVSREKKESFPLTVTSAQKNPTAFYLCASSILGGDYNEQFFGPGTRLTVL.

This clonotype turned up a few times. The CDR3 spells CASRQGGESSPLHF. CDR3 nucleotide sequence: TGTGCCAGCAGGCAAGGAGGGGAGAGTTCACCCCTCCACTTT. The chain employs TRBV7-9 and TRBJ1-6, with D tentatively TRBD1 (5 bases). CDR1 and CDR2 (germline): SEHNR, FQNEAQ (reference sequence). This CDR3 contains 14 residues. V dropped 6 bases and J dropped 9 bases, with 15 bases sitting between them. The entire variable domain, with the rest obtained from reference TRBV7-9 and TRBJ1-6, is as follows: DTGVSQNPRHKITKRGQNVTFRCDPISEHNRLYWYRQTLGQGPEFLTYFQNEAQLEKSRLLSDRFSAERPKGSFSTLEIQRTEQGDSAMYLCASRQGGESSPLHFGNGTRLTVT.

In its sample, this clonotype was seen many times. This chain uses TRBV3-1 with TRBJ2-2, with unresolved D. Germline V gene sequence: CDR1 LGHDT, CDR2 YNNKEL (reference sequence). Trimming cost V 3 bases and J 0 bases, with 5 bases left between them. The CDR3 length is 14 residues. The CDR3 sequence is CASSQPANTGELFF. In DNA, the CDR3 is TGTGCCAGCAGCCAGCCGGCGAACACCGGGGAGCTGTTTTTT.

Ten or more counts support this clonotype. V gene TRBV7-9 combines with J gene TRBJ2-3, with no clear D. The CDR3 runs to 13 residues. Trimming stripped 1 base from V and 3 bases from J, with 5 bases between. Germline-derived CDR1 and CDR2 are SEHNR and FQNEAQ (reference sequence). The DNA of the CDR3 is TGTGCCAGCAGCTTAGTTGGTACAGATACGCAGTATTTT. Its translation is CASSLVGTDTQYF.

The V gene is TRBV3-1, the J gene TRBJ2-7; 9 bases align to TRBD2. V trimming: 4 bases; J trimming: 5 bases; junction bases outside the gene matches: 9. This CDR3 comprises 15 residues. Germline CDR1 and CDR2: LGHDT and YNNKEL (reference sequence). This chain's CDR3 is CASSLLAGGGHEQYF. CDR3 bases: TGTGCCAGCAGCCTTTTGGCGGGGGGGGGCCACGAGCAGTACTTC.

This clonotype was counted ten times or more. This sequence joins TRBV6-1 and TRBJ2-3; 10 nucleotides agree with TRBD2. Germline V gives CDR1 MNHNS, CDR2 SASEGT. Trimming at V came to 3 bases and at J to 3 bases, leaving 6 bases not matched to a gene. CDR3 length equals 16 residues. The CDR3 DNA reads as TGTGCCAGCAGTGACCTGAGCGGGGGGGCAACAGATACGCAGTATTTT. Amino acid sequence: CASSDLSGGATDTQYF.

This clonotype was found many times. The V call is TRBV9, the J call TRBJ2-4; D gene uncertain. CDR3 size: 14 residues. Germline loops: CDR1 SGDLS, CDR2 YYNGEE. The germline V and J ends were trimmed by 8 bases and 0 bases, with 12 bases remaining between them. In DNA form, the CDR3 reads TGTGCCAGTGGGCCTTTCCTAGCCAAAAACATTCAGTACTTC. Translating it yields CASGPFLAKNIQYF.

This clonotype turned up a few times. The genes are TRBV6-2 or TRBV6-3 and TRBJ1-2; D remains ambiguous. Germline CDR1 reads MNHEY; CDR2 reads SVGEGT. The CDR3 is 13 residues long. Trimming removed 11 bases at V and 1 base at J, with 14 bases between. CDR3 coding DNA: TGTGCCTTATCGGCCCAATTTAACTATGGCTACACCTTC. This encodes CALSAQFNYGYTF.

This clonotype showed up just a few times. This chain joins TRBV10-3 and TRBJ2-5, with D maybe TRBD1 (5 bases). The CDR3 runs to 14 residues. Between the trimmed V and J ends, which lost 2 bases and 5 bases, there was a span of 12 bases. In germline, CDR1 is ENHRY, CDR2 SYGVKD. The CDR3 spells CAISETQGAETQYF. CDR3 in DNA: TGTGCCATCAGTGAGACGCAAGGGGCTGAGACCCAGTACTTC.

The chain has TRBV20-1 and TRBJ2-3; D gene unclear. This CDR3 has 14 residues. Looked up from germline, CDR1 is DFQATT and CDR2 is SNEGSKA (reference sequence). V lost 6 bases and J 0 bases, leaving 13 bases between the germline ends. CDR3 coding DNA: TGCAGTGCCGAACCACCTACTAGCACAGATACGCAGTATTTT. This translates into CSAEPPTSTDTQYF.

This clonotype has just a few counts. The CDR3, as DNA: TGCGCCAGCAGCCGTATGACACAGTCCTACGAGCAGTACTTC. It codes for CASSRMTQSYEQYF. V usage is TRBV5-1 and J usage is TRBJ2-7; D gene uncertain. With 4 bases removed from V and 1 base from J, the gap between germline ends came to 12 bases. This CDR3 comprises 14 residues. Germline V gives CDR1 SGHRS, CDR2 YFSETQ.

This clonotype has just a few counts. The genes are TRBV7-2 and TRBJ1-3, with a possible D match to TRBD1 (5 bases). V lost 0 bases and J 0 bases, leaving 6 bases between the germline ends. Per the germline V gene, CDR1 is SGHTA and CDR2 is FQGNSA. CDR3 length: 15 residues. The chain's CDR3 is CASSLARGSGNTIYF. As DNA, the CDR3 is TGTGCCAGCAGCTTAGCGAGGGGCTCTGGAAACACCATATATTTT.

The table lists this clonotype with many counts. The gene calls are TRBV7-9 and TRBJ2-3; no reliable D call. V lost 2 bases, J lost 8 bases, and 14 bases lay in between. The CDR3 covers 14 residues. Germline assignment: CDR1 SEHNR and CDR2 FQNEAQ (reference sequence). CDR3 in DNA: TGTGCCAGCAGCTTAAATATGGGTGACGGTACGCAGTATTTT. Protein product: CASSLNMGDGTQYF.

In this sample, this clonotype turned up a few times. The V and J genes are TRBV18 and TRBJ2-7; perhaps TRBD2 as D (6 bases). V lost 5 bases, J lost 7 bases, and 9 bases lay in between. Germline V gives CDR1 KGHSH, CDR2 LQKENI. The CDR3 runs 11 residues. The CDR3 reads CASSIGGEQYF. The CDR3 region has the DNA TGTGCCAGCTCAATAGGAGGGGAGCAGTACTTC.

This clonotype was seen many times. The rearrangement links TRBV5-4 to TRBJ2-5, with TRBD2 matching 7 bases. The junction had 5 bases not matched to a gene; V was cut back by 0 bases and J by 3 bases. The CDR3 extends over 15 amino acids. Germline V gives CDR1 SGHNT, CDR2 YYREEE (reference sequence). The CDR3 sequence: CASSLGAGVKETQYF. The DNA for the CDR3 is TGTGCCAGCAGCTTGGGTGCGGGGGTCAAAGAGACCCAGTACTTC.

This clonotype was detected ten times or more. The chain joins TRBV7-2 to TRBJ2-3; 12 nucleotides match TRBD2. V shed 6 bases, J shed 6 bases, and the junction held 4 bases outside the gene matches. CDR3 length: 14 residues. Germline CDR1 SGHTA, CDR2 FQGNSA. CDR3 region: CASSLAGGRDTQYF. DNA of the CDR3: TGTGCCAGCAGTCTAGCGGGGGGGCGGGATACGCAGTATTTT.

Comments on this clonotype: Just one base apart from a much larger clone, this may be a read error. The chain couples TRBV10-3 to TRBJ2-3; TRBD2 matches 15 bases. This CDR3 has 15 amino acids. CDR1 ENHRY and CDR2 SYGVKD come from the germline V gene. V lost 6 bases, J lost 3 bases, and 1 base stayed unmatched. The CDR3 DNA sequence: TGTGCCATCAGGGGGACTAGCGGGGGGACAGATACGCAGTATTTT. Protein product: CAIRGTSGGTDTQYF.

A few counts support this clonotype. The rearrangement uses TRBV5-1 and TRBJ2-2, with D tentatively TRBD1 (5 bases). V lost 0 bases, J lost 6 bases, and 15 bases lay in between. This CDR3 is 16 amino acids long. Germline loops: CDR1 SGHRS, CDR2 YFSETQ. The CDR3 here is CASSLAAQGAAGELFF. CDR3 coding DNA: TGCGCCAGCAGCTTGGCCGCGCAGGGCGCAGCCGGGGAGCTGTTTTTT.

V usage is TRBV5-1 and J usage is TRBJ1-3; 7 nucleotides agree with TRBD1. Germline trimming cut 5 bases from V and 4 bases from J; bases unmatched to any gene: 6. CDR1 SGHRS and CDR2 YFSETQ come from the germline V gene. The CDR3 contains 14 residues. In DNA, the CDR3 is TGCGCCAGCAGGGGGACGACAGGGGGAAACACCATATATTTT. It codes for CASRGTTGGNTIYF.